These T cell receptor beta chains were read from a single sample in a study of shared clonotypes between healthy human individuals. Sequenced by immunoSEQ multiplex PCR; TCRdb stores in-frame clones only, minus some. The table records 600,000 to 800,000 clones, around 77% of them present only once. What was sequenced was memory CD4+ T cells sorted from blood. These receptors originate from a woman in her 30s in good health. The CDR3 runs from the conserved cysteine through the conserved F or W. Fields, in order: clone size, J gene, D gene, V gene, CDR3 protein, CDR3 DNA. The D gene is left open where the match is weak. Where a row states a size, it is once, few, many or the class of an expanded clone; other rows omit it.

-,TRBJ1-2,-,TRBV28,CASGIIGPLRGYTF,TGTGCCAGCGGCATTATTGGACCTCTGAGGGGCTACACCTTC
-,TRBJ2-7,TRBD1,TRBV11-2,CASSLAGGTYEQYF,TGTGCCAGCAGCTTAGCAGGGGGAACCTACGAGCAGTACTTC
-,TRBJ2-7,TRBD2,TRBV5-1,CASSPQGSGSALGEQYF,TGCGCCAGCAGCCCACAGGGCAGCGGGAGCGCCTTGGGCGAGCAGTACTTC
-,TRBJ2-7,TRBD2,TRBV7-2,CASSPITSGTFNEQYF,TGTGCCAGCAGCCCAATAACTAGCGGGACTTTCAACGAGCAGTACTTC
-,TRBJ2-3,TRBD2,TRBV7-9,CASSGTSGFSTDTQYF,TGTGCCAGCTCCGGGACTAGCGGCTTTAGCACAGATACGCAGTATTTT
-,TRBJ2-7,-,TRBV10-2,CASRANPRDASSYEQYF,TGCGCCAGCAGGGCCAACCCCAGGGACGCTTCCTCCTACGAGCAGTACTTC
-,TRBJ2-3,TRBD1,TRBV6-4,CATGQELTDTQYF,TGTGCCACCGGACAGGAGCTCACAGATACGCAGTATTTT
-,TRBJ2-3,-,TRBV5-4,CASSYLINRGLGGTQYF,TGTGCCAGCAGCTACCTTATTAACCGGGGTTTGGGGGGTACGCAGTATTTT
few,TRBJ2-2,-,TRBV2,CARGTVNTGELFF,TGTGCCAGGGGGACCGTTAACACCGGGGAGCTGTTTTTT
-,TRBJ2-1,-,TRBV7-9,CATLAGTSYNEQFF,TGTGCCACCCTCGCCGGGACCTCCTACAATGAGCAGTTCTTC
-,TRBJ1-5,TRBD1,TRBV7-6,CASSRQGDQPQHF,TGTGCCAGCAGCAGACAGGGGGATCAGCCCCAGCATTTT
-,TRBJ2-5,TRBD2,TRBV2,CASTQAGAGLETQYF,TGTGCCAGCACACAAGCGGGAGCCGGTCTGGAGACCCAGTACTTC
-,TRBJ1-1,TRBD1,TRBV28,CASSQRRGDRYEAFF,TGTGCCAGCAGTCAAAGGCGAGGGGACAGGTATGAAGCTTTCTTT
-,TRBJ1-1,TRBD1,TRBV7-6,CASSPRQGPMNTEAFF,TGTGCCAGCAGCCCGAGACAGGGACCAATGAACACTGAAGCTTTCTTT
few,TRBJ2-1,TRBD2,TRBV7-8,CASSLGLAAYNEQFF,TGTGCCAGCAGCTTAGGACTAGCGGCATACAATGAGCAGTTCTTC
-,TRBJ2-2,-,TRBV15,CATSRDGGLNTGELFF,TGTGCCACCAGCAGAGACGGGGGCCTGAACACCGGGGAGCTGTTTTTT
-,TRBJ2-2,TRBD1,TRBV5-4,CASRATGTVVNTGELFF,TGTGCCAGCAGAGCCACCGGGACAGTAGTAAACACCGGGGAGCTGTTTTTT
-,TRBJ2-1,-,TRBV6-1,CASTPQVLSYNEQFF,TGTGCCAGCACCCCCCAGGTCCTCTCCTACAATGAGCAGTTCTTC
-,TRBJ2-7,-,TRBV2,CASSGHYEQYF,TGTGCCAGCAGTGGACACTACGAGCAGTACTTC
-,TRBJ2-5,TRBD2,TRBV7-8,CASSLALAVETQYF,TGTGCCAGCAGCTTAGCACTAGCGGTGGAGACCCAGTACTTC
-,TRBJ2-1,-,TRBV14,CASSGGTAAPYNEQFF,TGTGCCAGCAGCGGAGGGACGGCGGCCCCCTACAATGAGCAGTTCTTC
-,TRBJ1-2,-,TRBV18,CASSPRTDNYGYTF,TGTGCCAGCTCACCTCGGACGGATAACTATGGCTACACCTTC
-,TRBJ2-5,TRBD1,TRBV6-1,CAGRTGGLETQYF,TGTGCCGGTCGGACAGGGGGCCTTGAGACCCAGTACTTC
-,TRBJ2-7,-,TRBV27,CASSQQGYEQYF,TGTGCCAGCAGCCAACAGGGCTACGAGCAGTACTTC
-,TRBJ2-1,-,TRBV19,CASSILRDTSSYNEQFF,TGTGCCAGTAGTATCTTAAGGGACACCAGCTCCTACAATGAGCAGTTCTTC
-,TRBJ2-1,-,TRBV28,CASSLTGLLRNEQFF,TGTGCCAGCAGTTTAACAGGGTTGTTGAGGAATGAGCAGTTCTTC
-,TRBJ1-1,-,TRBV29-1,CSVVTRSLGALGWDTEAFF,TGCAGCGTTGTCACCCGATCTTTGGGGGCCTTGGGTTGGGACACTGAAGCTTTCTTT
-,TRBJ2-5,-,TRBV10-2,CASSESKLKETQYF,TGCGCCAGCAGTGAGTCCAAGCTGAAAGAGACCCAGTACTTC
-,TRBJ1-3,-,TRBV6-1,CASKGGVWGNTIYF,TGTGCCAGCAAAGGCGGGGTGTGGGGAAACACCATATATTTT
-,TRBJ2-7,TRBD2,TRBV5-1,CASSLGAGLISYEQYF,TGCGCCAGCAGCTTGGGAGCGGGGCTGATCTCCTACGAGCAGTACTTC
-,TRBJ2-5,TRBD2,TRBV6-5,CASSYSSLAEETQYF,TGTGCCAGCAGTTACTCGTCCCTAGCGGAAGAGACCCAGTACTTC
few,TRBJ1-1,TRBD1,TRBV18,CASSPGQDTEAFF,TGTGCCAGCTCACCCGGACAGGACACTGAAGCTTTCTTT
once,TRBJ1-1,-,TRBV28,CASSLWDAWGTEAFF,TGTGCCAGCAGCCTATGGGACGCCTGGGGAACTGAAGCTTTCTTT
-,TRBJ1-2,-,TRBV19,CASSSGGARAF,TGTGCCAGTAGTTCTGGAGGGGCGAGGGCCTTC
-,TRBJ1-2,-,TRBV15,CATSRETWRYRGYGYTF,TGTGCCACCAGCAGAGAAACTTGGAGGTATAGAGGCTATGGCTACACCTTC
-,TRBJ1-2,-,TRBV29-1,CSVVGQHYGYTF,TGCAGCGTTGTTGGGCAGCACTATGGCTACACCTTC
-,TRBJ2-1,TRBD2,TRBV6-4,CATEGSSGRAQNEQFF,TGTGCCACCGAAGGTTCTAGCGGGAGGGCCCAAAATGAGCAGTTCTTC
few,TRBJ1-5,-,TRBV2,CASSGHLNNQPQHF,TGTGCCAGCAGCGGGCACCTCAACAATCAGCCCCAGCATTTT
-,TRBJ2-1,-,TRBV7-9,CASSLEGSFISYNEQFF,TGTGCCAGCAGCTTAGAAGGAAGTTTTATATCCTACAATGAGCAGTTCTTC
-,TRBJ2-7,TRBD1,TRBV10-1,CASSEGTGVYEQYF,TGCGCCAGCAGTGAGGGGACAGGGGTCTACGAGCAGTACTTC
many,TRBJ2-7,-,TRBV5-1,CASRRQIQSSYEQYF,TGCGCCAGCAGACGACAGATCCAGAGCTCCTACGAGCAGTACTTC
-,TRBJ2-5,-,TRBV7-2,CASSLVGGAETQYF,TGTGCCAGCAGCTTAGTCGGGGGTGCAGAGACCCAGTACTTC
-,TRBJ2-1,TRBD2,TRBV5-5,CASAPGTSGAQGQFF,TGTGCCAGCGCTCCCGGGACTAGCGGCGCACAGGGGCAGTTCTTC
-,TRBJ1-2,-,TRBV6-5,CASSPFGESYGYTF,TGTGCCAGCAGTCCCTTCGGGGAGTCCTATGGCTACACCTTC
-,TRBJ2-4,-,TRBV5-1,CASSGESQNIQYF,TGCGCCAGCAGCGGGGAGTCCCAAAACATTCAGTACTTC
-,TRBJ2-1,-,TRBV5-1,CASSQTWAGEGNEQFF,TGCGCCAGCAGCCAAACGTGGGCGGGTGAAGGGAATGAGCAGTTCTTC